The rows below give T cell receptor beta chains drawn from one sample of a study of CD8+ T cells in alopecia areata. Here immunoSEQ multiplex PCR was the method, and the copy in TCRdb shows in-frame clones only, minus some. The table shows around 170,000 clones, with 40% to 55% occurring only once. The sample here was CD8+ T cells sorted from blood, taken between weeks 51 and 52, from a patient treated with tofacitinib. The receptors shown here come from a human donor with alopecia areata. Both conserved end residues are part of each CDR3. Fields, in order: CDR3 protein, J gene, V gene, D gene. D genes are given only for firm matches.

cdr3_aa: CSASGGVGYTF
j_call: TRBJ1-2
v_call: TRBV20-1
d_call: -

cdr3_aa: CASRTGGGNQPQHF
j_call: TRBJ1-5
v_call: TRBV27
d_call: TRBD1

cdr3_aa: CASGPLPMDGYTF
j_call: TRBJ1-2
v_call: TRBV12-5
d_call: -

cdr3_aa: CASSHASGTSYEQYF
j_call: TRBJ2-7
v_call: TRBV4-1
d_call: TRBD2

cdr3_aa: CASSLLLAGEQETQYF
j_call: TRBJ2-5
v_call: TRBV5-6
d_call: TRBD2

cdr3_aa: CASSSSHREGDNEQFF
j_call: TRBJ2-1
v_call: TRBV11-2
d_call: -

cdr3_aa: CASSDIAGGRNNEQFF
j_call: TRBJ2-1
v_call: TRBV2
d_call: TRBD2

cdr3_aa: CASSYSRDRVYEQYF
j_call: TRBJ2-7
v_call: TRBV11-2
d_call: TRBD1

cdr3_aa: CASSQDDVGASQHF
j_call: TRBJ1-5
v_call: TRBV4-1
d_call: -

cdr3_aa: CASSNMGTEAFF
j_call: TRBJ1-1
v_call: TRBV9
d_call: -

cdr3_aa: CASSAGELFF
j_call: TRBJ2-2
v_call: TRBV10-2
d_call: -

cdr3_aa: CASHATGRRGYTF
j_call: TRBJ1-2
v_call: TRBV6-1
d_call: -

cdr3_aa: CASSYREGPLREQYF
j_call: TRBJ2-7
v_call: TRBV6-5
d_call: TRBD2

cdr3_aa: CASSPGQAATDTQYF
j_call: TRBJ2-3
v_call: TRBV6-5
d_call: TRBD1

cdr3_aa: CASSQETSGANEQFF
j_call: TRBJ2-1
v_call: TRBV4-1
d_call: TRBD2

cdr3_aa: CATSAGAADTQYF
j_call: TRBJ2-3
v_call: TRBV15
d_call: -

cdr3_aa: CAWSPISRQPQHF
j_call: TRBJ1-5
v_call: TRBV30
d_call: -

cdr3_aa: CASEGYQETQYF
j_call: TRBJ2-5
v_call: TRBV7-9
d_call: -

cdr3_aa: CASSRQGAGVTEAFF
j_call: TRBJ1-1
v_call: TRBV2
d_call: TRBD1

cdr3_aa: CASSPNTGELFF
j_call: TRBJ2-2
v_call: TRBV13
d_call: -

cdr3_aa: CASSIGEVNGYTF
j_call: TRBJ1-2
v_call: TRBV7-9
d_call: -

cdr3_aa: CASSLVGSGGETQYF
j_call: TRBJ2-5
v_call: TRBV11-1
d_call: TRBD2

cdr3_aa: CASSIRGDSYEQYF
j_call: TRBJ2-7
v_call: TRBV6-1
d_call: -

cdr3_aa: CASSRGFRPYNEQFF
j_call: TRBJ2-1
v_call: TRBV6-5
d_call: -

cdr3_aa: CASSQGSGGTSGTQYF
j_call: TRBJ2-5
v_call: TRBV4-1
d_call: TRBD2

cdr3_aa: CAWSVGTASSYF
j_call: TRBJ1-2
v_call: TRBV30
d_call: TRBD1

cdr3_aa: CASTGTEANYGYTF
j_call: TRBJ1-2
v_call: TRBV6-1
d_call: -

cdr3_aa: CASSSRMKNTEAFF
j_call: TRBJ1-1
v_call: TRBV7-6
d_call: -

cdr3_aa: CASSLTPGASTDTQYF
j_call: TRBJ2-3
v_call: TRBV13
d_call: -

cdr3_aa: CSGRLNYGYTF
j_call: TRBJ1-2
v_call: TRBV29-1
d_call: -

cdr3_aa: CASSYRASGALETQYF
j_call: TRBJ2-5
v_call: TRBV6-5
d_call: TRBD2

cdr3_aa: CASSLEGSSYNEQFF
j_call: TRBJ2-1
v_call: TRBV7-2
d_call: -

cdr3_aa: CSVATGGEQYF
j_call: TRBJ2-7
v_call: TRBV29-1
d_call: TRBD1

cdr3_aa: CASSVGDRGTSEQFF
j_call: TRBJ2-1
v_call: TRBV9
d_call: TRBD1

cdr3_aa: CSADRGSNTGELFF
j_call: TRBJ2-2
v_call: TRBV29-1
d_call: TRBD1

cdr3_aa: CASSPPRTGEGETQYF
j_call: TRBJ2-5
v_call: TRBV19
d_call: TRBD1

cdr3_aa: CASSLDVVTYEQYF
j_call: TRBJ2-7
v_call: TRBV7-2
d_call: -

cdr3_aa: CASRVQGDGELFF
j_call: TRBJ2-2
v_call: TRBV2
d_call: -

cdr3_aa: CASSPQGWYGYTF
j_call: TRBJ1-2
v_call: TRBV27
d_call: TRBD1

cdr3_aa: CSVLGGTEAFF
j_call: TRBJ1-1
v_call: TRBV29-1
d_call: -

cdr3_aa: CASSITGSSYEQYF
j_call: TRBJ2-7
v_call: TRBV19
d_call: -

cdr3_aa: CASQPYISNQPQHF
j_call: TRBJ1-5
v_call: TRBV27
d_call: -

cdr3_aa: CSAGRASGPSTEAFF
j_call: TRBJ1-1
v_call: TRBV29-1
d_call: -

cdr3_aa: CSVEDFSGAARLYGYTF
j_call: TRBJ1-2
v_call: TRBV29-1
d_call: -

cdr3_aa: CASSLERTVYGYTF
j_call: TRBJ1-2
v_call: TRBV7-9
d_call: -

cdr3_aa: CASSLSQGTNEKLFF
j_call: TRBJ1-4
v_call: TRBV5-1
d_call: -

cdr3_aa: CASSLSPGTGAPMNAQHF
j_call: TRBJ1-5
v_call: TRBV27
d_call: TRBD1

cdr3_aa: CASSLAPYEQYF
j_call: TRBJ2-7
v_call: TRBV7-9
d_call: -